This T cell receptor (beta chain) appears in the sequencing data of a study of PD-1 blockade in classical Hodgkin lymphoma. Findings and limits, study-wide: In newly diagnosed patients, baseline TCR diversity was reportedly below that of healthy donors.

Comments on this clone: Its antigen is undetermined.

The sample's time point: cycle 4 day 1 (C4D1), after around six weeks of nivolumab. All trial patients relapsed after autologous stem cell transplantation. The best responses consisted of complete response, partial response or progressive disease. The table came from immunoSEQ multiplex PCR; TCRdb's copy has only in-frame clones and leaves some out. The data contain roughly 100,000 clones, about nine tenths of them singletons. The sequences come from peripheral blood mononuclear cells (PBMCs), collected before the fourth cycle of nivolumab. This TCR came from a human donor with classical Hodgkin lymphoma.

CDR3 coding DNA: TGTGCCAGCTCACCGGGCCTCGACAGGGATGCTGGCTACACCTTC. As protein: CASSPGLDRDAGYTF. This sequence joins TRBV18 and TRBJ1-2; TRBD1 aligns across 7 bases. The CDR3 covers 15 residues. Germline V gene sequence: CDR1 KGHSH, CDR2 LQKENI. Trimming cost V 3 bases and J 7 bases; bases outside gene matches: 11.